These 3 T cell receptor beta chains share one sample of origin, sequenced in a study of blood T cells in healthy people across ages. Then a second PCR, running about 6 to 12 cycles, was carried out with a sample-barcoded 5' primer and a J-beta primer mix. MiXCR, run by TCRdb on the 5' RACE reads, gives a single entry per CDR3 protein. The sample has fewer than 800,000 distinct CDR3 sequences, around 21% seen once. Sample: blood. Receptors were obtained from a man between 65 and 85 years old in good health.

As regards this clonotype: Just one base apart from a much larger clone, this may be a read error. The conserved final phenylalanine or tryptophan is absent from the CDR3, which likely points to a read error. The chain recombines TRBV5-1 with TRBJ2-4; D is possibly TRBD2 (6 bases). Trimming left V 4 bases short and J 2 bases short, with 10 bases between. The length of the CDR3 is 14 residues. CDR1 is SGHRS, CDR2 YFSETQ, per germline. The CDR3 sequence is CASSAEGPKNIQYL. Written as DNA, the CDR3 is TGCGCCAGCAGCGCGGAGGGCCCCAAAAACATTCAGTACCTC.

This chain connects TRBV3-1 to TRBJ2-4; 7 positions match TRBD2. This CDR3 has 16 amino acids. The junction had 14 bases not matched to a gene; V was cut back by 5 bases and J by 7 bases. CDR1 and CDR2 from the germline V gene are LGHDT and YNNKEL (reference sequence). The CDR3 nucleotides read TGTGCCAGCAGCGCCCGACGGACTAGGGTCGAGAACATTCAGTACTTC. Translating gives CASSARRTRVENIQYF.

The rearrangement links TRBV6-5 to TRBJ1-6; a possible D gene is TRBD1 (6 bases). V shed 2 bases and J shed 6 bases, with 14 bases lying between them. The CDR3 totals 16 residues. Germline V lookup: CDR1 MNHEY, CDR2 SVGAGI. The CDR3 DNA reads TGTGCCAGCAGTTACACGGGGGCCCGTTTTAATTCACCCCTCCACTTT. It translates to CASSYTGARFNSPLHF.